A selection of T cell receptor beta chains follows, all from one sample in a study of blood T cell repertoires in COVID-19. Only in-frame clones appear in the TCRdb table, and some are missing; sequencing was by immunoSEQ multiplex PCR. The data hold some 130,000 clones, with roughly 84% observed a single time. Sequenced material: peripheral blood. These receptors were collected from a man aged 55 to 70 with acute or convalescent COVID-19. Each CDR3 is given with its conserved first and last residue. Fields, in order: J gene, V gene, CDR3 length, CDR3 protein.

J: TRBJ1-5; V: TRBV6-5; length: 15; CDR3: CASSSGGTSNQPQHF
J: TRBJ1-5; V: TRBV19; length: 16; CDR3: CASSMVRVQGNQPQHF
J: TRBJ1-5; V: TRBV5-6; length: 15; CDR3: CASSQTGSSNQPQHF
J: TRBJ1-6; V: TRBV5-1; length: 16; CDR3: CASSPGQGSYNSPLHF
J: TRBJ1-3; V: TRBV7-2; length: 15; CDR3: CASSFLTGGGNTIYF
J: TRBJ1-2; V: TRBV27; length: 13; CDR3: CASSLQGWYGYTF
J: TRBJ2-1; V: TRBV15; length: 15; CDR3: CATSRDPSSYNEQFF
J: TRBJ1-6; V: TRBV6-6; length: 16; CDR3: CASSYGPDSPNSPLHF
J: TRBJ1-6; V: TRBV7-9; length: 16; CDR3: CASSSRQGSYNSPLHF
J: TRBJ1-2; V: TRBV6-6; length: 14; CDR3: CASSTGTGGYGYTF
J: TRBJ1-5; V: TRBV30; length: 17; CDR3: CAWSVLGGQGNNQPQHF
J: TRBJ1-2; V: TRBV25-1; length: 14; CDR3: CASSERAGRHGYTF